The clone carrying this T cell receptor beta chain was observed once. Its cognate antigen is unknown. A much larger clonotype is one base distant, so this may be a read error. Amplification of TCR beta used genomic DNA extracted from peripheral blood. This record belongs to a study of T cell repertoires in aging, cancer and after chemotherapy. Study context: Donors were grouped into six age bands spanning 30 or younger through 70 or older.

Study-level results: Compared with age-matched healthy donors, untreated hematological or solid cancer patients showed higher blood TCR clonality. Loss of evenness, beyond lost richness, contributed to age-related TCR diversity decline in cancer patients. In each cancer cohort, median generation probability increased across chemotherapy, suggesting thymic output rebounded.

Multiplex touch-down PCR with TRB-A/B primers amplified rearranged V-D-J TRB sequences. One entry per CDR3 protein results from TCRdb running MiXCR on the multiplex PCR reads. Of approximately 2,200 distinct CDR3 sequences in the sample, 28% were seen once. This TCR came from a human donor with a solid tumor. Specimen: blood.

CDR3: CASSYNSNKPQHF. Written as DNA, the CDR3 is TGTGCCAGCAGTTACAATAGCAATAAGCCCCAGCATTTT. The J gene is TRBJ1-5, the V gene TRBV6-6; D gene ambiguous. The germline V gene encodes CDR1 MNHNY and CDR2 SVGAGI (reference sequence). CDR3 length equals 13 residues.